A selection of T cell receptor beta chains follows, all from one sample in a study of blood T cell repertoires in COVID-19. TCRdb keeps only in-frame clones here, not all; method: immunoSEQ multiplex PCR. This table has around 300,000 clones, under 90% appearing once. The sample was peripheral blood. Receptors were obtained from a man over 45 with acute or convalescent COVID-19. Each CDR3 is given with its conserved first and last residue. A D gene is named only where the DNA matches it firmly. The size of a clone is reported for some rows only, either as once, few or many, or as a class for expanded clones.

v_call,clone_size,j_call,d_call,cdr3_aa,cdr3_nt
TRBV10-3,NA,TRBJ2-1,TRBD2,CAISLLAGGLDEQFF,TGTGCCATCAGCCTACTAGCGGGGGGGCTCGATGAGCAGTTCTTC
TRBV27,NA,TRBJ2-3,TRBD2,CASSLGLSTDTQYF,TGTGCCAGCAGCCTGGGACTATCCACAGATACGCAGTATTTT
TRBV11-2,NA,TRBJ2-7,NA,CASSYVTGGSYEQYF,TGTGCCAGCAGCTATGTAACAGGTGGTTCCTACGAGCAGTACTTC
TRBV29-1,NA,TRBJ1-2,TRBD1,CSVEPRDRASHGYTF,TGCAGCGTTGAACCACGGGACAGGGCCTCCCATGGCTACACCTTC
TRBV30,NA,TRBJ2-5,NA,CAWSVGGGGRETQYF,TGTGCCTGGAGTGTAGGAGGAGGGGGCCGAGAGACCCAGTACTTC
TRBV6-5,NA,TRBJ2-7,NA,CASSYGWGVAYEQYF,TGTGCCAGCAGTTACGGTTGGGGGGTCGCCTACGAGCAGTACTTC
TRBV5-4,NA,TRBJ1-4,NA,CASSLDPTGGGRNEKLFF,TGTGCCAGCAGCTTGGATCCCACCGGGGGGGGTCGGAATGAAAAACTGTTTTTT
TRBV6-1,NA,TRBJ2-7,TRBD1,CASSEVDRGSEQYF,TGTGCCAGCAGTGAAGTGGACAGGGGATCCGAGCAGTACTTC
TRBV19,NA,TRBJ2-3,NA,CASSGEGGADTQYF,TGTGCCAGTAGCGGGGAGGGGGGAGCAGATACGCAGTATTTT
TRBV15,NA,TRBJ1-1,TRBD1,CATSRGRTGRTEAFF,TGTGCCACCAGCAGAGGGCGGACAGGACGGACTGAAGCTTTCTTT
TRBV6-5,NA,TRBJ2-3,TRBD1,CASKERGRGDTQYF,TGTGCCAGCAAAGAGAGGGGGCGAGGAGATACGCAGTATTTT
TRBV19,once,TRBJ2-1,NA,CASSGGGQSYNEQFF,TGTGCCAGTAGCGGAGGAGGTCAGTCCTACAATGAGCAGTTCTTC
TRBV27,NA,TRBJ1-5,NA,CASSSSLRNQPQHF,TGTGCCAGCAGTTCCTCACTCCGCAATCAGCCCCAGCATTTT
TRBV5-1,NA,TRBJ2-7,NA,CASSLGDIYEQYF,TGCGCCAGCAGCTTGGGGGACATCTACGAGCAGTACTTC
TRBV5-4,NA,TRBJ1-5,TRBD1,CASSSGGRDRGFGPQHF,TGTGCCAGCAGCTCAGGAGGGCGGGACAGGGGCTTTGGGCCCCAGCATTTT
TRBV7-3,NA,TRBJ2-2,TRBD2,CASSGGVTTGELFF,TGTGCCAGCAGCGGGGGGGTCACCACCGGGGAGCTGTTTTTT
TRBV5-1,NA,TRBJ1-3,NA,CASSEGHPGNTIYF,TGCGCCAGCAGCGAGGGACACCCTGGAAACACCATATATTTT
TRBV10-2,NA,TRBJ2-7,NA,CASSEEAYEQYF,TGCGCCAGCAGCGAGGAGGCCTACGAGCAGTACTTC
TRBV30,NA,TRBJ1-2,NA,CAWTPRGPNNYGYTF,TGTGCCTGGACACCCCGGGGTCCCAATAACTATGGCTACACCTTC
TRBV14,NA,TRBJ1-6,TRBD1,CASSPGQGGTYNSPLHF,TGTGCCAGCAGCCCGGGACAGGGTGGAACCTATAATTCACCCCTCCACTTT
TRBV6-5,NA,TRBJ2-3,TRBD1,CASSLTGGVGDTQYF,TGTGCCAGCAGTTTAACAGGGGGCGTAGGAGATACGCAGTATTTT
TRBV7-8,NA,TRBJ1-2,NA,CASSLQGTNYGYTF,TGTGCCAGCAGCTTACAGGGGACGAACTATGGCTACACCTTC
TRBV19,NA,TRBJ1-5,NA,CASSTTRNQPQHF,TGTGCCAGTAGTACAACTCGCAATCAGCCCCAGCATTTT
TRBV18,NA,TRBJ1-1,NA,CASSTRRGTEAFF,TGTGCCAGCTCAACTCGTAGGGGCACTGAAGCTTTCTTT
TRBV6-5,NA,TRBJ1-2,NA,CASSYLDSLGYTF,TGTGCCAGCAGTTATTTGGACAGCCTCGGCTACACCTTC
TRBV9,NA,TRBJ1-2,TRBD1,CASSVNYRGIYKHGYTF,TGTGCCAGCAGCGTCAATTACAGGGGTATATACAAACATGGCTACACCTTC
TRBV20-1,NA,TRBJ1-2,NA,CSVPGGYGYTF,TGCAGTGTCCCAGGCGGGTATGGCTACACCTTC
TRBV15,NA,TRBJ1-2,TRBD1,CATSRDLGGGLGYTF,TGTGCCACCAGCAGAGATCTAGGAGGGGGCTTGGGCTACACCTTC